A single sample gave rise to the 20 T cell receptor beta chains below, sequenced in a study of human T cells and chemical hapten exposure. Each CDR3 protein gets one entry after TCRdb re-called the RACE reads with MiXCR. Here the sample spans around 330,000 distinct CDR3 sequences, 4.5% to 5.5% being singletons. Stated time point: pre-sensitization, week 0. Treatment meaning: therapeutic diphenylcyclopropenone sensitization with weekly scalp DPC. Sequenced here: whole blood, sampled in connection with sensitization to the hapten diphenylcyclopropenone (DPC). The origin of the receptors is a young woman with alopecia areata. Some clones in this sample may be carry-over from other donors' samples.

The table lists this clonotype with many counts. The CDR3 loop reads CASSSGHQETQYF. The DNA of the CDR3 is TGTGCCAGCAGTTCCGGACACCAAGAGACCCAGTACTTC. V is TRBV11-2 and J is TRBJ2-5; D remains ambiguous. The germline CDR1 and CDR2 sequences are SGHAT and FQNNGV. V lost 6 bases, J lost 0 bases, and 8 bases lay in between. The CDR3 length is 13 residues.

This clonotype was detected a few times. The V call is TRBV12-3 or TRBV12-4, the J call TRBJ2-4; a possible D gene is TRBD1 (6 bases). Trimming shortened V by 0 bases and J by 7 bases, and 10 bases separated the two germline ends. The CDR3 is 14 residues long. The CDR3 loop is CASSLAEGVNIQYF. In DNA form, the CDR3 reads TGTGCCAGCAGTTTAGCAGAGGGGGTGAACATTCAGTACTTC.

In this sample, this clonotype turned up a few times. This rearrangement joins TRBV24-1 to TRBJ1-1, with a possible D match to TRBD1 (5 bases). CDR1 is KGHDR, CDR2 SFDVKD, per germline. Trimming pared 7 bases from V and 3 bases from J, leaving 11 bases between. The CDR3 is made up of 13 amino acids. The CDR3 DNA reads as TGTGCCACCAGCGACGGACATTACACTGAAGCTTTCTTT. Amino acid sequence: CATSDGHYTEAFF.

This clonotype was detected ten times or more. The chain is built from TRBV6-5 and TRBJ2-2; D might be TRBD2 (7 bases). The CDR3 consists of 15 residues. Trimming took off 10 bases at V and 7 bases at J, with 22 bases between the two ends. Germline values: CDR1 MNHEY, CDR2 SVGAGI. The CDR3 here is CATAERGGGGGELFF. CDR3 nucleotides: TGTGCCACCGCAGAACGCGGGGGCGGTGGCGGGGAGCTGTTTTTT.

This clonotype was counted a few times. CDR3 in amino acids: CASSQGPATKTQYF. The CDR3 DNA is TGCGCCAGCAGCCAGGGACCCGCGACTAAGACCCAGTACTTC. V is TRBV4-1 and J is TRBJ2-5; the D call may be TRBD1 or TRBD2 (5 bases each). CDR1 is MGHRA and CDR2 is YSYEKL in the germline V gene. V was pared by 3 bases and J by 6 bases, with 14 bases between. The CDR3 spans 14 residues.

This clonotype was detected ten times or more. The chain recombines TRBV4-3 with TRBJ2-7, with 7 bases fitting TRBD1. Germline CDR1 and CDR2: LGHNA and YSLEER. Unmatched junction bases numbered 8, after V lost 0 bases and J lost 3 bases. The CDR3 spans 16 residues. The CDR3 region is CASSQDSTGTYYEQYF. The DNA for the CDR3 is TGCGCCAGCAGCCAAGATTCGACAGGGACCTACTACGAGCAGTACTTC.

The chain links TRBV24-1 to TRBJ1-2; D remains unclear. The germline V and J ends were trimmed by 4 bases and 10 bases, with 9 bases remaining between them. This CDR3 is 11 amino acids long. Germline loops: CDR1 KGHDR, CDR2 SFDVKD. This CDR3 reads CATSDHVDYTF. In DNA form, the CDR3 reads TGTGCCACCAGTGACCACGTTGACTACACCTTC.

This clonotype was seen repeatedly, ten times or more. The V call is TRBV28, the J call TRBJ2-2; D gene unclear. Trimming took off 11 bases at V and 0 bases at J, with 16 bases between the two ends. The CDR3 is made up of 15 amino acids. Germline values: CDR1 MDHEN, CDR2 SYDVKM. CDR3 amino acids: CASASPATNTGELFF. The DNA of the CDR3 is TGTGCCTCGGCCTCCCCAGCCACGAACACCGGGGAGCTGTTTTTT.

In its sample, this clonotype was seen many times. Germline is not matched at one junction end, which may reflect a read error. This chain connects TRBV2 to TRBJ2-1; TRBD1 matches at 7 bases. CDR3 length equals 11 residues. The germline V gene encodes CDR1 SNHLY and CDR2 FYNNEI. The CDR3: CASSPDRVDSF. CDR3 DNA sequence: TGTGCCAGCTCCCCCGACAGGGTGGATTCCTTC.

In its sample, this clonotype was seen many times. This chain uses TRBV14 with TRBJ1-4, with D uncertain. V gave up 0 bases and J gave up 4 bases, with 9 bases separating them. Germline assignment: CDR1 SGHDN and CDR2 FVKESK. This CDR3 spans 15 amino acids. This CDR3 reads CASSQDRKGNEKLFF. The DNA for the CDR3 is TGTGCCAGCAGCCAAGATCGGAAGGGTAATGAAAAACTGTTTTTT.

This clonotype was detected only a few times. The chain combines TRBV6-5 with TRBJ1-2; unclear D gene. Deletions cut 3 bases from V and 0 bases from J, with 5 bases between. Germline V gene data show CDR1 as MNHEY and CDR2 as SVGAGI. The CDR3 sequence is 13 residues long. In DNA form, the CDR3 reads TGTGCCAGCAGTTATACACCTAACTATGGCTACACCTTC. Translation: CASSYTPNYGYTF.

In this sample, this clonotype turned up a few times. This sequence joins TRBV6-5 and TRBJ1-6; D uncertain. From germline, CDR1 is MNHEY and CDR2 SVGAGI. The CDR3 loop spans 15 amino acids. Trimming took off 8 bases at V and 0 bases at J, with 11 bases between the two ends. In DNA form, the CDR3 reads TGTGCCAGCCGTTTCTTGTACTCCTATAATTCACCCCTCCACTTT. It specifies CASRFLYSYNSPLHF.

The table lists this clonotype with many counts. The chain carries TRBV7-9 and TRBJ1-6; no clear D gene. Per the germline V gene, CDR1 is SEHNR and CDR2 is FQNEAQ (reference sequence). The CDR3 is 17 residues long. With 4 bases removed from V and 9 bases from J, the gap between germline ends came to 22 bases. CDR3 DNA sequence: TGTGCCAGCAGCTCGAGAGCGACGGGGAAGGAGTTTTCACCCCTCCACTTT. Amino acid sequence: CASSSRATGKEFSPLHF.

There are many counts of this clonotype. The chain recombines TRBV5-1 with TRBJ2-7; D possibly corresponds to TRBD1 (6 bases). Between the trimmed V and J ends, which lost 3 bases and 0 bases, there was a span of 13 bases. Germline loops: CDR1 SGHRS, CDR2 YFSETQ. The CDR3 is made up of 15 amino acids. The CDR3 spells CASSSDDRRSYEQYF. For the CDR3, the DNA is TGCGCCAGCAGCTCCGACGACAGGCGCTCCTACGAGCAGTACTTC.

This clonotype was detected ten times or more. The CDR3 DNA reads as TGCAGTGCTAGGGCAGGGGGCTCGAACACTGAAGCTTTCTTT. Amino acids: CSARAGGSNTEAFF. The chain recombines TRBV20-1 with TRBJ1-1; 8 bases are a match to TRBD1. CDR1 DFQATT and CDR2 SNEGSKA come from the germline V gene (reference sequence). This CDR3 is built from 14 residues. V lost 3 bases, J lost 1 base, and 4 bases stayed unmatched.

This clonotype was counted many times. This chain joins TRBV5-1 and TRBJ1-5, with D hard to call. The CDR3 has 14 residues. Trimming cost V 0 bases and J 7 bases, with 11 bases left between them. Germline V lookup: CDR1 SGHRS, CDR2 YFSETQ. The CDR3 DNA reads TGCGCCAGCAGCTTGGGGGGAATTCGGCAGCCCCAGCATTTT. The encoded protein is CASSLGGIRQPQHF.

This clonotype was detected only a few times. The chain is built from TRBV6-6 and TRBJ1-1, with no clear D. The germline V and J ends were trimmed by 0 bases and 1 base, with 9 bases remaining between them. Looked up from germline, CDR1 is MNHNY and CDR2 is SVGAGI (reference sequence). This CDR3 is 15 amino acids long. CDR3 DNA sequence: TGTGCCAGCAGTTACTCTGGGGATCCGAACACTGAAGCTTTCTTT. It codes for CASSYSGDPNTEAFF.

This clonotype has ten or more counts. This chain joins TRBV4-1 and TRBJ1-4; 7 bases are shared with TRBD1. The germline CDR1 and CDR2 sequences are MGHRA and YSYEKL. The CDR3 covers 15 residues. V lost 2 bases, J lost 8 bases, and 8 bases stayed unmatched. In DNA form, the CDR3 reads TGCGCCAGCAGCCAACCCGACAGGGAGGGCGAAAAACTGTTTTTT. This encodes CASSQPDREGEKLFF.

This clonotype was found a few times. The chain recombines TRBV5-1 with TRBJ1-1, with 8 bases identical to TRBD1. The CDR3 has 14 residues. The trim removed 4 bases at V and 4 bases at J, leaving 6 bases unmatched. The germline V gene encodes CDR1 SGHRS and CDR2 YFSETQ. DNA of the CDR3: TGCGCCAGCAGCAGGTACGGACAGGGCACTGAAGCTTTCTTT. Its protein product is CASSRYGQGTEAFF.

CDR3 sequence reads: CASSIGLGNQPQHF. The DNA for the CDR3 is TGTGCCAGTAGTATCGGGTTGGGCAATCAGCCCCAGCATTTT. The rearrangement joins TRBV19 to TRBJ1-5, with D unresolved. Trimming cost V 3 bases and J 2 bases, with 8 bases left between them. Per the germline V gene, CDR1 is LNHDA and CDR2 is SQIVND (reference sequence). The CDR3 totals 14 residues.